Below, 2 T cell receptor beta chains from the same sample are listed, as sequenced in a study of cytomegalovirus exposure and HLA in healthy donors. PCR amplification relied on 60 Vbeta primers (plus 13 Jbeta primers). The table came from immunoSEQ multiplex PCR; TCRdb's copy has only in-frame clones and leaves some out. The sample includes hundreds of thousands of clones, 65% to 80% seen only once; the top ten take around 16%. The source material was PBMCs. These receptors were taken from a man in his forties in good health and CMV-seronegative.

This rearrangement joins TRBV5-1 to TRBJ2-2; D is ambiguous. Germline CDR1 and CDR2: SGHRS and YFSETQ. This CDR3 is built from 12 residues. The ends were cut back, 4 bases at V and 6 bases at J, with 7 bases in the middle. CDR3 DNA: TGCGCCAGCAGCCACGAGGCCGGGGAGCTGTTTTTT. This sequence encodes CASSHEAGELFF.

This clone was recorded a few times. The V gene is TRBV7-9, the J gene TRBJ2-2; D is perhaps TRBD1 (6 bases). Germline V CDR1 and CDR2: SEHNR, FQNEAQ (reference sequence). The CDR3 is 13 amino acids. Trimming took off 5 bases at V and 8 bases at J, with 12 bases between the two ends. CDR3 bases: TGTGCCAGCAGCCAACAGGGAGTTGGGGAGCTGTTTTTT. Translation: CASSQQGVGELFF.